The source of this T cell receptor (beta chain) is a study of regulatory T cells in long-lasting Graves disease. Time point reported: newly diagnosed GD, antithyroid drugs for less than 3 months. PBMC RNA served as the TCR library source. Concerning this clonotype: As yet, its antigen is unknown. A far larger clone is one nucleotide away, so this likely arose from a read error.

Study-level findings and limits: Patients with persistent disease shared 2,700 or so public clonotypes, outpacing the approximately 870 shared by new patients.

Construction of the TCR beta libraries employed iRepertoire HTBI primers in conjunction with Arm-PCR of CDR3 regions. TCRdb passed the multiplex PCR reads through MiXCR, listing each CDR3 protein once. The profile shows about 220,000 distinct CDR3 sequences, approximately 18% of them singletons. The same sample was also studied in work on T cells in Graves' hyperthyroidism and ophthalmopathy. That report notes: First-round RT-PCR targeting the TCR CDR3 was performed with the HTBI primer set.

The clonotype was recovered from a woman under 40 with Graves disease. Specimen: peripheral blood mononuclear cells (PBMCs), collected at new diagnosis, from a patient treated with antithyroid drugs.

DNA for the CDR3: TGTGCCAGCAACAGGACAGCTAACAATCAGCCCCAGCATTTT. This gives the protein CASNRTANNQPQHF. The chain couples TRBV6-5 to TRBJ1-5, with D tentatively TRBD1 (6 bases). The CDR3 covers 14 residues. CDR1 and CDR2 (germline): MNHEY, SVGAGI. Trimming left V 7 bases short and J 3 bases short, with 13 bases between.